This section outlines one T cell receptor (beta chain) sequence together with its context. With 0 bases removed from V and 7 bases from J, the gap between germline ends came to 9 bases. CDR1 and CDR2 (germline): LGHNA, YNFKEQ. This CDR3 region has 14 residues. The assay was immunoSEQ multiplex PCR, and TCRdb's table has in-frame clones only and misses some. Among about 280,000 clones listed, just over 85% were seen once. This sample is part of a study of blood T cell repertoires in COVID-19. Source material: peripheral blood. This clonotype was obtained from a woman in her twenties or thirties with active or convalescent COVID-19. V is TRBV4-2 and J is TRBJ1-4; D is unresolved. CDR3 DNA: TGTGCCAGCAGCCAAGACAGGTCGAGTGAAAAACTGTTTTTT. It is translated as CASSQDRSSEKLFF.